The 3 T cell receptor beta chains below come from one sample, sequenced in a study of vaccination and CD4 T cells after COVID-19. Researchers used the Oncomine TCR Beta short-read assay to sequence DNA from cultured CD4+ T cells. TCRdb passed the PCR reads through MiXCR, listing each CDR3 protein once. The sample includes 6,500 to 8,500 distinct CDR3 sequences, 30% to 40% of them seen just once. Treatment meaning: roughly ten-day PBMC culture with coronavirus spike peptide pools or control peptides (ViraFEST assay). One should note that the unexposed donor's CD4+ T cells were collected before the COVID-19 pandemic (2011-2018). The antigens of these receptors remain unknown. Sequences were obtained from CD4+ T cells from blood, cultured in vitro. The receptors were gathered from a human donor in good health.

This clonotype was recorded a few times. The rearrangement uses TRBV6-5 and TRBJ1-5, with D maybe TRBD1 (6 bases). The germline CDR1 and CDR2 sequences are MNHEY and SVGAGI. The CDR3 spans 13 residues. Between the trimmed V and J ends, which lost 4 bases and 5 bases, there was a span of 9 bases. Written as DNA, the CDR3 is TGTGCCAGCAGTTCAACAGGGTATCAGCCCCAGCATTTT. Its translation: CASSSTGYQPQHF.

Here the CDR3 reads CASSSPGRGRNTEAFF. CDR3 in DNA: TGTGCCAGCAGTTCACCGGGACGGGGACGGAACACTGAAGCTTTCTTT. The rearrangement links TRBV6-5 to TRBJ1-1; D may be TRBD1 (5 bases). CDR3 size: 16 residues. Per germline, CDR1 MNHEY and CDR2 SVGAGI. V gave up 4 bases and J gave up 1 base, with 16 bases separating them.

This rearrangement joins TRBV10-3 to TRBJ1-1; D gene ambiguous. Trimming left V 8 bases short and J 3 bases short, with 13 bases between. Looked up from germline, CDR1 is ENHRY and CDR2 is SYGVKD. The CDR3 has 13 residues. The CDR3 nucleotides are TGTGCCATCCGATGGTTAGAGGACACTGAAGCTTTCTTT. Translated, it gives CAIRWLEDTEAFF.